A selection of T cell receptor beta chains follows, all from one sample in a study of shared clonotypes between healthy human individuals. Profiling relied on immunoSEQ multiplex PCR, and the TCRdb table lists in-frame clones only, not all of them. The data show about 2.4 million clones, over 85% seen once. The sample comprised naive CD4+ T cells from PBMCs. These receptors came from a man aged 18 to 29 in good health. Some clones in this sample may be carry-over from other donors' samples. CDR3s include the opening cysteine and the closing phenylalanine or tryptophan. D genes are given only for firm matches. Only part of the rows carry a size: once, few, many, or a class if the clone is expanded.

V gene,clone size,D gene,J gene,CDR3 protein,CDR3 DNA
TRBV28,.,TRBD1,TRBJ2-1,CASSFTGGNGNEQFF,TGTGCCAGCAGTTTTACAGGGGGCAATGGCAATGAGCAGTTCTTC
TRBV20-1,.,.,TRBJ2-5,CSPSREETQYF,TGCAGCCCATCCCGCGAAGAGACCCAGTACTTC
TRBV5-1,.,TRBD2,TRBJ2-2,CASTTIAGAWGELFF,TGCGCCAGCACTACGATAGCGGGAGCTTGGGGGGAGCTGTTTTTT
TRBV5-1,.,.,TRBJ1-2,CASSDTASDVSGGYTF,TGCGCCAGCAGCGATACGGCCAGCGATGTTTCGGGGGGCTACACCTTC
TRBV5-1,.,.,TRBJ2-3,CASSLTGSDTQYF,TGCGCCAGCAGCTTGACCGGATCTGATACGCAGTATTTT
TRBV18,.,TRBD2,TRBJ2-7,CASPPGRGDYRLYYEQYF,TGTGCCAGCCCCCCAGGCCGAGGGGACTACAGATTATACTACGAGCAGTACTTC
TRBV28,.,TRBD1,TRBJ1-5,CASSPAGTGGFQPQHF,TGTGCCAGCAGTCCTGCCGGGACAGGGGGCTTTCAGCCCCAGCATTTT
TRBV19,.,.,TRBJ2-5,CASSNQGADGLTQYF,TGTGCCAGTAGTAACCAGGGAGCGGACGGCTTAACCCAGTACTTC
TRBV30,.,.,TRBJ1-1,CALSGHYQAFF,TGTGCCCTCTCCGGGCATTACCAAGCTTTCTTT
TRBV19,.,TRBD2,TRBJ2-7,CASSHPGGGWYEQYF,TGTGCCAGTAGCCACCCGGGGGGGGGCTGGTACGAGCAGTACTTC
TRBV5-1,.,.,TRBJ2-1,CASSLAAASIWNEQFF,TGCGCCAGCAGCTTGGCGGCAGCTTCAATATGGAATGAGCAGTTCTTC
TRBV27,once,.,TRBJ2-7,CASTPSEQYF,TGTGCCAGCACCCCCAGCGAGCAGTACTTC
TRBV5-6,.,.,TRBJ2-7,CASSLAGGYSYEQYF,TGTGCCAGCAGCTTGGCGGGCGGATACTCCTACGAGCAGTACTTC
TRBV9,.,.,TRBJ1-2,CASSGDTEVYGYTF,TGTGCCAGCAGCGGCGATACCGAGGTCTATGGCTACACCTTC
TRBV5-4,.,TRBD2,TRBJ2-3,CASSSRASGRADTQYF,TGTGCCAGCAGCTCCCGGGCAAGCGGGAGGGCAGATACGCAGTATTTT
TRBV5-6,.,.,TRBJ2-1,CASRLGSRDEQFF,TGTGCCAGCAGGCTCGGGTCCCGCGATGAGCAGTTCTTC
TRBV21-1,.,.,TRBJ1-4,CASWDRTNEKLFF,TGTGCCAGCTGGGACCGGACTAATGAAAAACTGTTTTTT
TRBV11-2,.,.,TRBJ2-1,CASSREPSSYNEQFF,TGTGCCAGCAGCAGGGAACCGAGCTCCTACAATGAGCAGTTCTTC
TRBV5-6,.,.,TRBJ1-2,CASSLRQRYGYTF,TGTGCCAGCAGCTTAAGGCAGCGCTATGGCTACACCTTC
TRBV28,.,.,TRBJ2-5,CASGNTGFRTQYF,TGTGCCAGCGGAAATACTGGGTTCCGGACCCAGTACTTC
TRBV7-2,few,TRBD1,TRBJ1-5,CASSPGQGSNQPQHF,TGTGCCAGCAGCCCGGGACAGGGCAGCAATCAGCCCCAGCATTTT
TRBV5-1,.,.,TRBJ1-1,CASSLRPENTEAFF,TGCGCCAGCAGCCTCAGACCGGAGAACACTGAAGCTTTCTTT
TRBV5-1,.,.,TRBJ1-1,CASSLEGGNTEAFF,TGCGCCAGCAGCTTGGAGGGAGGAAACACTGAAGCTTTCTTT
TRBV7-2,once,.,TRBJ1-2,CASSLRPGNYGYTF,TGTGCCAGCAGCTTAAGGCCAGGGAACTATGGCTACACCTTC